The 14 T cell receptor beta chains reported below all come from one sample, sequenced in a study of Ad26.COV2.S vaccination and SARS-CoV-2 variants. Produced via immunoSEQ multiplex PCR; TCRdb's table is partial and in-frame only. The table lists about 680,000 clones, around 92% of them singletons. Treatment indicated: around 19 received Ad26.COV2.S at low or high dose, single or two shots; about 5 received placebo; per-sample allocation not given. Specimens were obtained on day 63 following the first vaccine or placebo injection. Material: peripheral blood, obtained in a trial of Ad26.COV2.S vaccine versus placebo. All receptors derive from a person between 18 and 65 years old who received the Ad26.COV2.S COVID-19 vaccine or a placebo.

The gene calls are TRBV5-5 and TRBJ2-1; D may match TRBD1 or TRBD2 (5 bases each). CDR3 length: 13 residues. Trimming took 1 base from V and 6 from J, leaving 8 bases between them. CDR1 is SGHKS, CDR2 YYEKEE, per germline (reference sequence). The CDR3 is CASSLWGSNEQFF. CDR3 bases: TGTGCCAGCAGCTTGTGGGGGTCCAATGAGCAGTTCTTC.

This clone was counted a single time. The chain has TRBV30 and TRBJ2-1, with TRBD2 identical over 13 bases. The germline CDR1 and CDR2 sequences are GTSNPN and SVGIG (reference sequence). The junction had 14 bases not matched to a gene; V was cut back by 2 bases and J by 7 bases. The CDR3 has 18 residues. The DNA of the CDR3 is TGTGCCTGGAGTTTTCAAACGGGACTAGCGGGAAAACGAAATGAGCAGTTCTTC. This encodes CAWSFQTGLAGKRNEQFF.

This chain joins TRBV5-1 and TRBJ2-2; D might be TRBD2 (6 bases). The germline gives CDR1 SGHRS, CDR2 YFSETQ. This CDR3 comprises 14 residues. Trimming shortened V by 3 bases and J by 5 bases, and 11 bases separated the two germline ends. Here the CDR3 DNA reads TGCGCCAGCAGCTCTTTGACTAGTACCGGGGAGCTGTTTTTT. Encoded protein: CASSSLTSTGELFF.

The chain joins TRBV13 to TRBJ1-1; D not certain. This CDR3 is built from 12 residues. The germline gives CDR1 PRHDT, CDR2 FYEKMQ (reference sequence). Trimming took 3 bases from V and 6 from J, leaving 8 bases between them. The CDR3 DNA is TGTGCCAGCAGCTTTCGTGCCCCTGAAGCTTTCTTT. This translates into CASSFRAPEAFF. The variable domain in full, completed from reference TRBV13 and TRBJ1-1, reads AAGVIQSPRHLIKEKRETATLKCYPIPRHDTVYWYQQGPGQDPQFLISFYEKMQSDKGSIPDRFSAQQFSDYHSELNMSSLELGDSALYFCASSFRAPEAFFGQGTRLTVV.

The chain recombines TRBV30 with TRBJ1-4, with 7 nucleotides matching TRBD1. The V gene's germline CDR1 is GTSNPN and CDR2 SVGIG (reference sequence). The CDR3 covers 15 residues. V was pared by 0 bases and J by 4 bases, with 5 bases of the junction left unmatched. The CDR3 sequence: CAWSVLTGLNEKLFF. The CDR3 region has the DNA TGTGCCTGGAGTGTACTGACAGGGCTTAATGAAAAACTGTTTTTT. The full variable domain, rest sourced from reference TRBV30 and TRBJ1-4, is SQTIHQWPATLVQPVGSPLSLECTVEGTSNPNLYWYRQAAGRGLQLLFYSVGIGQISSEVPQNLSASRPQDRQFILSSKKLLLSDSGFYLCAWSVLTGLNEKLFFGSGTQLSVL.

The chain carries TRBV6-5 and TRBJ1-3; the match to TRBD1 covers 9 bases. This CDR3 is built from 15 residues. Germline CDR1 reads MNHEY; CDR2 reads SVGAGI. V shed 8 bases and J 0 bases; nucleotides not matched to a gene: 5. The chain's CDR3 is CASLGTGPSGNTIYF. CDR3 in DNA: TGTGCCAGCCTAGGGACAGGGCCCTCTGGAAACACCATATATTTT.

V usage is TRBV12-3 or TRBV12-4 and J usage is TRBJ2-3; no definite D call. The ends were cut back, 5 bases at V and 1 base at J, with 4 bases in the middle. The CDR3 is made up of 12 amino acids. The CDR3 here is CASSRRTDTQYF. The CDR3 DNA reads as TGTGCCAGCAGTCGTCGCACAGATACGCAGTATTTT.

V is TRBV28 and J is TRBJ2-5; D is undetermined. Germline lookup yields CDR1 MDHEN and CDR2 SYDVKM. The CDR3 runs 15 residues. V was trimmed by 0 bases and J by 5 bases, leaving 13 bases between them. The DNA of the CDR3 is TGTGCCAGCAGTTTATGGAGGATGTACGGGGAGACCCAGTACTTC. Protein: CASSLWRMYGETQYF. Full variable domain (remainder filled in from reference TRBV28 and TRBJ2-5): DVKVTQSSRYLVKRTGEKVFLECVQDMDHENMFWYRQDPGLGLRLIYFSYDVKMKEKGDIPEGYSVSREKKERFSLILESASTNQTSMYLCASSLWRMYGETQYFGPGTRLLVL.

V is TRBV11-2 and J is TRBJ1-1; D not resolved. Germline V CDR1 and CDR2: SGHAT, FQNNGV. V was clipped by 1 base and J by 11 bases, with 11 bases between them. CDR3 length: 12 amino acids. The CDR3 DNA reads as TGTGCCAGCAGCTTAGGAGACCCTGGGGCTTTCTTT. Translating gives CASSLGDPGAFF.

The CDR3 DNA reads TGTGCCAGCAGTTTTTACAGGGGTTACGAGCAGTACTTC. Amino acid sequence: CASSFYRGYEQYF. The gene calls are TRBV12-3 or TRBV12-4 and TRBJ2-7; 7 bases are a match to TRBD1. The V gene end was trimmed by 3 bases and the J gene end by 4 bases; junction bases not matched to a gene: 3. CDR3 length: 13 amino acids.

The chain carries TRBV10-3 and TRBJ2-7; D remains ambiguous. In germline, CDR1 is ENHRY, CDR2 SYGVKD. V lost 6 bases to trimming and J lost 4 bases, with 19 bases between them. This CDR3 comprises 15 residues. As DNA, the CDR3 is TGTGCCATCAGCGGGTTTCGAGGTGCCGATTACGAGCAGTACTTC. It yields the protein CAISGFRGADYEQYF.

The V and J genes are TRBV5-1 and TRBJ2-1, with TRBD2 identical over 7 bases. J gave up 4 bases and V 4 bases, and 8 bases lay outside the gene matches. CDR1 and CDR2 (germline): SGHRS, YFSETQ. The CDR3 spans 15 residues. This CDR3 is CASSIRLAEYNEQFF. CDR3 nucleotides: TGCGCCAGCAGCATCCGACTAGCCGAGTACAATGAGCAGTTCTTC.

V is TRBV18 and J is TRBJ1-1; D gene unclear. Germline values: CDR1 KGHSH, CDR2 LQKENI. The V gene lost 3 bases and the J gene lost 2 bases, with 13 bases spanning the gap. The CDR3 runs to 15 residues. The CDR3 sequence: CASSPLEEGNTEAFF. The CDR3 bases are TGTGCCAGCTCACCCCTCGAGGAGGGCAACACTGAAGCTTTCTTT. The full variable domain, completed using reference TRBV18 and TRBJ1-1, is NAGVMQNPRHLVRRRGQEARLRCSPMKGHSHVYWYRQLPEEGLKFMVYLQKENIIDESGMPKERFSAEFPKEGPSILRIQQVVRGDSAAYFCASSPLEEGNTEAFFGQGTRLTVV.

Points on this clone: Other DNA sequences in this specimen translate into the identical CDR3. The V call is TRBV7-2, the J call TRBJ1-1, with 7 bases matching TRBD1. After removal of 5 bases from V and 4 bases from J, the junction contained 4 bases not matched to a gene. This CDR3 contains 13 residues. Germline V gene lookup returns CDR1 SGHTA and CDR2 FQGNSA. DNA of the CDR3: TGTGCCAGCAGCACTCAGGGGGGCACTGAAGCTTTCTTT. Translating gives CASSTQGGTEAFF.